The 17 T cell receptor beta chains in this list originate from one sample, sequenced in a study of Graves' ophthalmopathy and Graves' hyperthyroidism. The TCR beta CDR3 regions underwent amplification from RNA transcripts. HTBI-primed RT-PCR formed the first round, and a multiplex PCR formed the second. TCRdb analysed the multiplex PCR reads with MiXCR anew, one entry per CDR3 protein. The sample includes 300,000 to 400,000 distinct CDR3 sequences, roughly a sixth of them seen just once. The sequencing sample was made of peripheral blood. The receptors shown here come from an adult man with Graves' ophthalmopathy.

In this sample, this clonotype turned up many times. The chain combines TRBV24-1 with TRBJ2-3, with a possible D match to TRBD1 (5 bases). Germline CDR1 reads KGHDR; CDR2 reads SFDVKD. The CDR3 spans 16 residues. The V end was cut by 4 bases, the J end by 4 bases, with 17 bases between. The CDR3 DNA reads TGTGCCACCAGTGACCGATATCAGGGATCTGCAGATACGCAGTATTTT. Translated: CATSDRYQGSADTQYF.

This clonotype was seen ten or more times. The chain has TRBV6-2 or TRBV6-3 and TRBJ2-2, with 10 bases fitting TRBD2. Germline CDR1 MNHEY, CDR2 SVGEGT. Trimming at V came to 7 bases and at J to 1 base, leaving 12 bases not matched to a gene. This CDR3 is 18 amino acids long. The CDR3 reads CASTRSASGGQNTGELFF. DNA for the CDR3: TGTGCCAGCACCCGTTCGGCTAGCGGGGGCCAGAACACCGGGGAGCTGTTTTTT.

This clonotype was found many times. The J gene is TRBJ1-1, the V gene TRBV24-1; the D is unclear. CDR3 length: 11 residues. The germline V gene encodes CDR1 KGHDR and CDR2 SFDVKD. Trimming removed 6 bases at V and 8 bases at J, with 9 bases between. The CDR3 region is CATSLGTEAFF. For the CDR3, the DNA is TGTGCCACCAGTTTGGGAACAGAAGCTTTCTTT.

This clonotype was counted many times. This chain uses TRBV7-2 with TRBJ1-2; 8 nucleotides align to TRBD1. V dropped 2 bases and J dropped 7; count of bases not matched to a gene: 9. CDR1 and CDR2 (germline): SGHTA, FQGNSA. The CDR3 runs 15 residues. The CDR3 loop is CASSLMGRGRVGYTF. The DNA of the CDR3 is TGTGCCAGCAGCTTAATGGGCAGGGGGCGTGTTGGCTACACCTTC. Full variable domain (remainder filled in from reference TRBV7-2 and TRBJ1-2): GAGVSQSPSNKVTEKGKDVELRCDPISGHTALYWYRQSLGQGLEFLIYFQGNSAPDKSGLPSDRFSAERTGGSVSTLTIQRTQQEDSAVYLCASSLMGRGRVGYTFGSGTRLTVV.

There are many counts of this clonotype. This chain connects TRBV19 to TRBJ2-2; D may correspond to TRBD1 or TRBD2 (5 bases each). Between the trimmed V and J ends, which lost 3 bases and 1 base, there was a span of 18 bases. The CDR3 contains 18 residues. The germline V gene encodes CDR1 LNHDA and CDR2 SQIVND (reference sequence). The CDR3 coding sequence is TGTGCCAGTAGTATGGGGGTCGGTTTGTGGGGGAACACCGGGGAGCTGTTTTTT. Protein sequence: CASSMGVGLWGNTGELFF.

This clonotype has at least ten counts. V gene TRBV19 combines with J gene TRBJ1-1; D not resolved. CDR1 and CDR2 from the germline V gene are LNHDA and SQIVND (reference sequence). The ends were cut back, 7 bases at V and 0 bases at J, with 15 bases in the middle. CDR3 length: 15 amino acids. In DNA form, the CDR3 reads TGTGCCAGTACCGAAGCTGGGGTTATGAACACTGAAGCTTTCTTT. Its protein is CASTEAGVMNTEAFF.

With regard to this clonotype: An end of the junction differs from the germline gene, which may be a read error. The chain joins TRBV7-7 to TRBJ2-5, with TRBD1 identical over 8 bases. CDR3 length: 14 amino acids. The V gene's germline CDR1 is SSHAT and CDR2 FNYEAQ (reference sequence). CDR3 sequence (DNA): TGTGCTAGCAGCTTAGGAAGACAGGGGGAGACCCAGTACTTC. Its translation: CASSLGRQGETQYF. The full variable domain, rest sourced from reference TRBV7-7 and TRBJ2-5, is GAGVSQSPRYKVTKRGQDVTLRCDPISSHATLYWYQQALGQGPEFLTYFNYEAQPDKSGLPSDRFSAERPEGSISTLTIQRTEQRDSAMYRCASSLGRQGETQYFGPGTRLLVL.

This clonotype was seen ten or more times. CDR3 sequence (DNA): TGCAGTGCTTTACCCGGGGGATCGCACATTCAGTACTTC. It encodes CSALPGGSHIQYF. The chain uses TRBV20-1 and TRBJ2-4; maybe TRBD2 (6 bases). The length of the CDR3 is 13 residues. Trimming pared 5 bases from V and 8 bases from J, leaving 16 bases between. Looked up from germline, CDR1 is DFQATT and CDR2 is SNEGSKA (reference sequence).

The chain employs TRBV29-1 and TRBJ1-2, with D unresolved. Trimming shortened V by 2 bases and J by 4 bases, and 5 bases separated the two germline ends. Germline assignment: CDR1 SQVTM and CDR2 ANQGSEA. This CDR3 comprises 11 residues. The CDR3 nucleotides read TGCAGCGTTGAACAAAGCTATGGCTACACCTTC. It specifies CSVEQSYGYTF. Variable domain in full (rest from reference TRBV29-1 and TRBJ1-2): SAVISQKPSRDICQRGTSLTIQCQVDSQVTMMFWYRQQPGQSLTLIATANQGSEATYESGFVIDKFPISRPNLTFSTLTVSNMSPEDSSIYLCSVEQSYGYTFGSGTRLTVV.

By share, this clonotype ranks as medium-sized. J is TRBJ1-5 and V is TRBV12-3 or TRBV12-4; TRBD1 might be the D (6 bases). CDR3 size: 15 residues. V was cut by 6 bases and J by 5 bases, with 17 bases left in between. CDR3 loop: CASSHGFRGYQPQHF. The CDR3 bases are TGTGCCAGCAGCCACGGTTTCAGGGGATATCAGCCCCAGCATTTT.

This clonotype has ten or more counts. V gene TRBV6-5 combines with J gene TRBJ2-5; 13 positions agree with TRBD2. CDR3 length equals 15 residues. The germline V gene has CDR1 MNHEY and CDR2 SVGAGI. J gave up 5 bases and V 0 bases, and 0 bases lay outside the gene matches. The CDR3 region is CASSYSGLAGETQYF. The CDR3 DNA reads as TGTGCCAGCAGTTACTCGGGACTAGCGGGGGAGACCCAGTACTTC.

Worth noting for this clonotype: The junction does not match germline at one end; this may be a read error. This chain links TRBV27 with TRBJ1-6; D possibly corresponds to TRBD1 (5 bases). This CDR3 has 18 residues. Germline V gene data show CDR1 as MNHEY and CDR2 as SMNVEV (reference sequence). The DNA of the CDR3 is TGTGTCAGCAGTTGGAGGGGTCCTTACCTCTCCTATAATTCACCCCTCTACTTT. It yields the protein CVSSWRGPYLSYNSPLYF.

V is TRBV12-3 or TRBV12-4 and J is TRBJ1-2, with a possible D match to TRBD1 (5 bases). Trimming cost V 5 bases and J 4 bases, with 11 bases left between them. The CDR3 has 13 residues. For the CDR3, the DNA is TGTGCCAGCAGTGTGCAGGGCCTCTATGGCTACACCTTC. It translates to CASSVQGLYGYTF.

This clonotype was seen at least ten times. The chain carries TRBV7-8 and TRBJ1-6; D not resolved. V was clipped by 5 bases and J by 8 bases, with 22 bases between them. This CDR3 spans 17 amino acids. The germline V gene encodes CDR1 SGHVS and CDR2 FQNEAQ. The CDR3 reads CASSPPLAGYRDSPLHF. The CDR3 coding sequence is TGTGCCAGCAGCCCCCCCTTGGCGGGCTATAGGGATTCACCCCTCCACTTT.

The sample holds many counts of this clonotype. The V call is TRBV7-9, the J call TRBJ2-7; 9 bases agree with TRBD1. This CDR3 has 14 residues. Germline trimming cut 4 bases from V and 7 bases from J; bases unmatched to any gene: 8. Germline V gene data show CDR1 as SEHNR and CDR2 as FQNEAQ (reference sequence). CDR3 loop: CASSYRDRVEEQYF. As DNA, the CDR3 is TGTGCCAGCAGCTACCGGGACAGGGTGGAAGAGCAGTACTTC.

The gene calls are TRBV28 and TRBJ2-2; D may be TRBD1 (6 bases). The length of the CDR3 is 18 residues. Germline V gives CDR1 MDHEN, CDR2 SYDVKM. The V and J ends lost 7 bases and 3 bases respectively, with 24 bases between them. CDR3 amino acids: CASNNAGTTLGDTGELFF. The CDR3 DNA sequence: TGTGCCAGCAACAACGCCGGGACAACCCTTGGGGACACCGGGGAGCTGTTTTTT.

This clonotype was recorded at least ten times. This chain links TRBV7-8 with TRBJ1-1; TRBD1 matches 7 bases. The CDR3 is 15 amino acids. From germline, CDR1 is SGHVS and CDR2 FQNEAQ. V shed 5 bases, J shed 4 bases, and the junction held 10 bases outside the gene matches. The CDR3 is CASSRAGTVGTEAFF. CDR3 nucleotide sequence: TGTGCCAGCAGCCGCGCCGGGACAGTGGGCACTGAAGCTTTCTTT.